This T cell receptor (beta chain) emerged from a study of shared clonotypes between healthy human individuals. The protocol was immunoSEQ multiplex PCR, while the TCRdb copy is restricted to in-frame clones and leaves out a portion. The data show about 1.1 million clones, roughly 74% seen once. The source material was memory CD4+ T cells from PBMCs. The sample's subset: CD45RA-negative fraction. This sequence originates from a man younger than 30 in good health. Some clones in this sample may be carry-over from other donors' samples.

As DNA, the CDR3 is TGCGCCAGCAGCTCGGGTGGTCTAACAGCGGGAGGGCTACCCTACGAGCAGTACTTC. This sequence encodes CASSSGGLTAGGLPYEQYF. The chain recombines TRBV5-1 with TRBJ2-7, with 10 positions matching TRBD2. This CDR3 contains 19 residues. Per the germline V gene, CDR1 is SGHRS and CDR2 is YFSETQ. Germline trimming cut 3 bases from V and 2 bases from J; bases unmatched to any gene: 17.